This T cell receptor (beta chain) came from a study of T cells expressing NK-cell markers. After re-calling the 5' RACE reads, TCRdb lists one entry per CDR3 protein, DNA absent. The table lists around 380,000 distinct CDR3 sequences, with about 10% in the top ten. This CDR3 region has 15 residues. Germline CDR1 reads SGHNT; CDR2 reads YYREEE (reference sequence). The chain has TRBV5-4 and TRBJ2-1; there is no DNA to check the TCRdb D call of TRBD2. This TCR was recovered from a woman aged 45 to 65 in good health. Specimen: blood T cells: a sorted CD56 or NKG2C T cell subset, CD4+ or CD8+ T cells, or bulk PBMC T cells (not recorded which). The CDR3 sequence is CASRSFGGGGYEQFF.